This note documents a single T cell receptor (beta chain) sequence. The CDR3 is made up of 15 amino acids. The germline CDR1 and CDR2 sequences are KGHDR and SFDVKD. The V end lost 1 base, the J end lost 5 bases, and 13 bases lay between the germline ends. This sample stems from a study of blood T cell repertoires in COVID-19. Study as a whole: Sites in the United States, Italy and Spain provided acute and convalescent COVID-19 samples.

Source study methods: Estimates of nucleated cell counts were drawn from the amplification of reference gene primers. The repertoire was sequenced with immunoSEQ multiplex PCR; TCRdb's copy has only in-frame clones and lacks some. V and J calls and clone size are copied from that table; D and trimming were computed from the DNA. The table lists roughly 410,000 clones, about 87% of them singletons. The clonotype was recovered from a woman aged 60-70 years with COVID-19, enrolled during active disease. The material sequenced was peripheral blood. The chain uses TRBV24-1 and TRBJ2-5, with a possible D match to TRBD2 (5 bases). CDR3 residues: CATSDFTRTGETQYF. CDR3 bases: TGTGCCACCAGTGATTTTACCAGGACTGGGGAGACCCAGTACTTC.